The entry below describes one TCR beta chain. Its specificity is unknown. Original processing notes: From ImmunoSEQ came sequences covering only the junction and carrying no quality scores, so filtering differed. The protocol was immunoSEQ multiplex PCR, while the TCRdb copy is restricted to in-frame clones and leaves out a portion. From that table come the V and J calls and clone size; the DNA was used to work out D and trimming. Here the sample spans about 640,000 clones, 72% being singletons. Trimming cost V 3 bases and J 0 bases, with 9 bases left between them. The CDR3 covers 15 residues. Germline V CDR1 and CDR2: KGHSH, LQKENI. The sample comes from a study of shared clonotypes between healthy human individuals. Findings and caveats of the study: Sampling used blood alone; tissue repertoires probably differ. It was expected that sequencing depth would affect clonotype sharing among donors.

The sample comprised memory CD4+ T cells sorted from blood. Subset indicated: CD45RA-negative fraction. The chain joins TRBV18 to TRBJ1-5; maybe TRBD1 (6 bases). The receptor comes from a woman aged 25 to 45 in good health. CDR3 in DNA: TGTGCCAGCTCACCGGGGACACATAGCAATCAGCCCCAGCATTTT. This sequence encodes CASSPGTHSNQPQHF.